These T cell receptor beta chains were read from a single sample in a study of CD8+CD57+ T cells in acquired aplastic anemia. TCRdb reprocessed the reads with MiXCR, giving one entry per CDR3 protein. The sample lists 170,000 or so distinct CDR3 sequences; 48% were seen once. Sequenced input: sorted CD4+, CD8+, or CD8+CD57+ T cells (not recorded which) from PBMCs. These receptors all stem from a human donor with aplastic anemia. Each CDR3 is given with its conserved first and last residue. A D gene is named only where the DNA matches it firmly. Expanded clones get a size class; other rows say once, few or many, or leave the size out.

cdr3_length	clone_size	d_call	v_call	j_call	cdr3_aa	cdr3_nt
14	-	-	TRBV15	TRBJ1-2	CATSRGGQLYGYTF	TGTGCCACCAGCAGAGGTGGACAGCTCTATGGCTACACCTTC
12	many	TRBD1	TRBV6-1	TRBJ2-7	CASSTGAGEQYF	TGTGCCAGCAGCACAGGGGCCGGCGAGCAGTACTTC
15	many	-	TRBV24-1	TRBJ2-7	CATSDFEGGVYEQYF	TGTGCCACCAGTGATTTTGAGGGAGGTGTTTACGAGCAGTACTTC
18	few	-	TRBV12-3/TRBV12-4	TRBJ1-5	CASSLAGLFIVGSQPQHF	TGTGCCAGCAGTTTAGCGGGTCTTTTTATCGTAGGGAGTCAGCCCCAGCATTTT
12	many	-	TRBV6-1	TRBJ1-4	CASRGSGSELFF	TGTGCCAGCAGGGGGTCAGGGTCGGAACTGTTTTTT
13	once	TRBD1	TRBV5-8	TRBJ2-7	CASRTGTGLEQYF	TGTGCCAGCAGAACCGGGACAGGGTTGGAGCAGTACTTC
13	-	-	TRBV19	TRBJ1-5	CASSIGVNQPQHF	TGTGCCAGTAGTATAGGGGTAAATCAGCCCCAGCATTTT
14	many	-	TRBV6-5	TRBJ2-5	CASSYRPSQETQYF	TGTGCCAGCAGTTACAGGCCGTCCCAAGAGACCCAGTACTTC
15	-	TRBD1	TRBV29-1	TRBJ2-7	CSVANPGQGFYEQYF	TGCAGCGTTGCGAATCCGGGACAGGGGTTCTACGAGCAGTACTTC
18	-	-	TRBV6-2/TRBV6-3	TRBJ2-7	CASSSPYGLTVGSYEQYF	TGTGCCAGCAGTTCCCCCTACGGCCTGACGGTCGGCTCCTACGAGCAGTACTTC
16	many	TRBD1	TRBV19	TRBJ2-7	CASSEPRDRGKYEQYF	TGTGCCAGTAGTGAACCCCGGGACAGGGGAAAGTACGAGCAGTACTTC
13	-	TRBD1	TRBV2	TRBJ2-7	CASSRDREREQYF	TGTGCCAGCAGTCGGGACAGGGAGAGGGAGCAGTACTTC
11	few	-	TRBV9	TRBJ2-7	CASSDGVEQYF	TGTGCCAGCAGCGACGGGGTGGAGCAGTACTTC
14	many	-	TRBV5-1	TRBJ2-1	CASSLPGTSNEQFF	TGCGCCAGCAGCTTACCGGGAACGTCAAATGAGCAGTTCTTC
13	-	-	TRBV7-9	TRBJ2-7	CASSLGGIYEQYF	TGTGCCAGCAGCTTAGGTGGGATCTACGAGCAGTACTTC
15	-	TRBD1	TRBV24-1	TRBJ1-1	CATSDSGQGAREAFF	TGTGCCACCAGTGATTCCGGACAGGGGGCAAGAGAAGCTTTCTTT
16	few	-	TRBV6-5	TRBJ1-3	CASSYSGATSGNTIYF	TGTGCCAGCAGTTACTCCGGGGCCACCTCTGGAAACACCATATATTTT
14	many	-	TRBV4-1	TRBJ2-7	CASSPLLGDHEQYF	TGCGCCAGCAGCCCACTTCTGGGGGATCACGAGCAGTACTTC
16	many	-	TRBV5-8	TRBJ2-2	CASSLSETSRTGELFF	TGTGCCAGCAGCTTGTCTGAGACAAGTAGGACCGGGGAGCTGTTTTTT
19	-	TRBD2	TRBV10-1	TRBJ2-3	CASSESNKGTSGSLFTQYF	TGCGCCAGCAGTGAGTCAAATAAGGGAACTAGCGGGTCCCTTTTCACGCAGTATTTT
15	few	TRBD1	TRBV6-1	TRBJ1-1	CASSSDQGAPTEAFF	TGTGCCAGCAGTTCGGACCAGGGGGCGCCTACTGAAGCTTTCTTT
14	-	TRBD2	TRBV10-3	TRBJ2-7	CATSGSGSSYEQYF	TGTGCCACCAGTGGTAGCGGGAGCTCCTACGAGCAGTACTTC
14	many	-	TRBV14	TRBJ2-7	CASSQVPNSYEQYF	TGTGCCAGCAGCCAAGTCCCCAATTCCTACGAGCAGTACTTC
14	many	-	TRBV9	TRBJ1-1	CASSSWQGGPEAFF	TGTGCCAGCAGCTCTTGGCAGGGTGGGCCTGAAGCTTTCTTT
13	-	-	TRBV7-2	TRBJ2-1	CASSLRRGNEQFF	TGTGCCAGCAGCTTACGAAGGGGCAATGAGCAGTTCTTC
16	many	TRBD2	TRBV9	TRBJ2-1	CASSSWTSGPYNEQFF	TGTGCCAGCAGCTCGTGGACTAGCGGACCATACAATGAGCAGTTCTTC
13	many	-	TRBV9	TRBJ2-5	CASSETEQETQYF	TGTGCCAGCAGCGAGACAGAACAAGAGACCCAGTACTTC
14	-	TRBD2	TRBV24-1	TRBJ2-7	CATSDREGDYEQYF	TGTGCCACCAGTGATCGGGAGGGGGACTACGAGCAGTACTTC
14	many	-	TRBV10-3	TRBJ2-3	CAITLDGGSATQYF	TGTGCCATCACCCTCGATGGGGGATCAGCGACGCAGTATTTT